These 25 T cell receptor beta chains were all obtained from the same sample, sequenced in a study of T cells in Graves' hyperthyroidism and ophthalmopathy. The investigators amplified TCR beta CDR3 regions from RNA transcripts. Carried out on the TCR CDR3, a first-round RT-PCR used the HTBI primer set. TCRdb ran MiXCR on the multiplex PCR reads and lists one entry per CDR3 protein. This sample has about 640,000 distinct CDR3 sequences; approximately 42% occur once, and the top ten carry about 7.7%. The sequenced sample was peripheral blood or thyroid tissue (not recorded which). The receptors stem from an adult man with Graves' disease, either hyperthyroidism or ophthalmopathy (not recorded which).

This clonotype has at least ten counts. This chain links TRBV12-3 or TRBV12-4 with TRBJ1-4; D gene uncertain. V lost 5 bases, J lost 8 bases, and 9 bases lay in between. This CDR3 is 12 amino acids long. The DNA of the CDR3 is TGTGCCAGCAGTGCACTAAGAGAAAAACTGTTTTTT. Translated: CASSALREKLFF.

V and J are TRBV15 and TRBJ1-3; D might be TRBD1 (6 bases). The CDR3 totals 16 residues. Germline V gene sequence: CDR1 LNHNV, CDR2 YYDKDF (reference sequence). The V end lost 2 bases, the J end lost 1 base, and 12 bases lay between the germline ends. CDR3 amino acids: CATSRNRATSGNTIYF. The CDR3 DNA follows: TGTGCCACCAGCAGAAACAGGGCGACATCTGGAAACACCATATATTTT.

This clonotype was picked up many times. The V and J genes are TRBV2 and TRBJ1-1; 7 bases line up with TRBD1. CDR3 length: 12 amino acids. Trimming removed 8 bases from V and 4 bases from J; junction bases left unmatched: 4. Looked up from germline, CDR1 is SNHLY and CDR2 is FYNNEI. The CDR3 nucleotides read TGTGCCAGCGGGGGGACAGTCACTGAAGCTTTCTTT. Translation gives CASGGTVTEAFF.

This clonotype was detected many times. The chain links TRBV6-1 to TRBJ1-6; TRBD1 matches at 9 bases. Unmatched junction bases numbered 6, after V lost 4 bases and J lost 8 bases. The CDR3 covers 15 residues. Germline CDR1 MNHNS, CDR2 SASEGT. DNA of the CDR3: TGTGCCAGCAGTGGATCGGGACAGGGACATTCACCCCTCCACTTT. It yields the protein CASSGSGQGHSPLHF.

This sequence joins TRBV15 and TRBJ1-4, with D hard to call. Germline values: CDR1 LNHNV, CDR2 YYDKDF (reference sequence). V was shortened by 0 bases and J by 7 bases, with 9 bases between the two germline ends. This CDR3 contains 14 residues. The CDR3 DNA reads TGTGCCACCAGCAGAGAGGACCGGGGTGAAAAACTGTTTTTT. This sequence encodes CATSREDRGEKLFF.

The chain recombines TRBV19 with TRBJ1-5; TRBD1 agrees at 8 bases. CDR1 is LNHDA, CDR2 SQIVND, per germline (reference sequence). The CDR3 has 14 residues. Trimming removed 10 bases from V and 6 bases from J; junction bases left unmatched: 11. CDR3 in DNA: TGTGCCACTAGCCGACAGGGGATCGGTCAGCCCCAGCATTTT. Its translation: CATSRQGIGQPQHF.

The V call is TRBV29-1, the J call TRBJ1-1, with 7 bases aligning to TRBD1. Germline V gene lookup returns CDR1 SQVTM and CDR2 ANQGSEA. This CDR3 is built from 18 residues. V lost 1 base and J lost 2; bases outside the gene matches: 16. The CDR3 nucleotides are TGCAGCGTTGAAGGCCGCCCCCGGACAGGCGGAGTAAACACTGAAGCTTTCTTT. Its protein product is CSVEGRPRTGGVNTEAFF.

This clonotype was observed a handful of times. CDR3 protein: CASSLAIGDLSYEQYF. CDR3 DNA: TGTGCCAGCAGCTTGGCCATAGGGGACCTCTCCTACGAGCAGTACTTC. The V call is TRBV5-6, the J call TRBJ2-7; either TRBD1 or TRBD2 may supply D (5 bases each). There are 16 residues in the CDR3. Germline CDR1 and CDR2: SGHDT and YYEEEE. The V end lost 0 bases, the J end lost 0 bases, and 13 bases lay between the germline ends.

V and J are TRBV7-6 and TRBJ2-7; D might be TRBD2 (5 bases). The CDR3 is 14 amino acids. CDR1 and CDR2 from the germline V gene are SGHVS and FNYEAQ. Deletions cut 6 bases from V and 0 bases from J, with 12 bases between. The DNA for the CDR3 is TGTGCCAGCAGTTGGACTCGGGGCTCCTACGAGCAGTACTTC. Its translation is CASSWTRGSYEQYF.

In this sample, this clonotype turned up once. The genes are TRBV11-3 and TRBJ1-2; D possibly corresponds to TRBD1 (6 bases). The CDR3 has 14 residues. Germline loops: CDR1 SGHNT, CDR2 YENEEA. Trimming removed 7 bases at V and 3 bases at J, with 15 bases between. The CDR3 region is CASNYRGADYGYTF. In DNA, the CDR3 is TGTGCCAGCAACTACCGGGGGGCGGACTATGGCTACACCTTC.

This clonotype was seen a few times. The chain links TRBV19 to TRBJ1-2; a possible D gene is TRBD1 (6 bases). With 2 bases removed from V and 2 bases from J, the gap between germline ends came to 9 bases. The CDR3 covers 14 residues. Germline CDR1 is LNHDA and CDR2 is SQIVND (reference sequence). The CDR3, as DNA: TGTGCCAGTAGTATACCCGGACAGAACTATGGCTACACCTTC. Residues: CASSIPGQNYGYTF.

The J gene is TRBJ2-5, the V gene TRBV7-8; D ambiguous. Germline V gene lookup returns CDR1 SGHVS and CDR2 FQNEAQ. This CDR3 contains 13 residues. V was shortened by 2 bases and J by 5 bases, with 9 bases between the two germline ends. CDR3 sequence: CASSLYLLETQYF. DNA of the CDR3: TGTGCCAGCAGCTTATATCTGTTGGAGACCCAGTACTTC.

The rearrangement joins TRBV4-2 to TRBJ1-4; no reliable D call. V lost 0 bases and J 5 bases, leaving 13 bases between the germline ends. Germline V CDR1 and CDR2: LGHNA, YNFKEQ. This CDR3 comprises 16 residues. The CDR3 DNA reads TGTGCCAGCAGCCAAGATGGAACTCAGGTGAATGAAAAACTGTTTTTT. Translated: CASSQDGTQVNEKLFF.

This clonotype has more than one count but fewer than ten. The chain is built from TRBV7-9 and TRBJ1-3; D not certain. The CDR3 spans 16 residues. Germline CDR1 reads SEHNR; CDR2 reads FQNEAQ (reference sequence). The V gene lost 1 base and the J gene lost 0 bases, with 10 bases spanning the gap. The CDR3 here is CASSLGSSISGNTIYF. The CDR3 nucleotides are TGTGCCAGCAGCTTAGGCTCGTCTATCTCTGGAAACACCATATATTTT.

The V call is TRBV2, the J call TRBJ1-6; the D is unclear. V gave up 5 bases and J gave up 7 bases, with 18 bases separating them. Germline-derived CDR1 and CDR2 are SNHLY and FYNNEI. The CDR3 is made up of 16 amino acids. The CDR3 loop is CASSFLPGPGNSPLHF. As DNA, the CDR3 is TGTGCCAGCAGTTTCCTTCCGGGCCCTGGGAATTCACCCCTCCACTTT.

This clonotype was counted between two and nine times. This sequence joins TRBV7-8 and TRBJ1-5; 7 bases are shared with TRBD1. V lost 5 bases and J lost 6; bases outside the gene matches: 7. The CDR3 runs to 14 residues. The germline gives CDR1 SGHVS, CDR2 FQNEAQ. CDR3: CASSQTGMGQPQHF. The CDR3 bases are TGTGCCAGCAGCCAGACAGGGATGGGTCAGCCCCAGCATTTT.

This chain joins TRBV15 and TRBJ1-4, with 8 bases matching TRBD1. The ends lost 1 base at V and 8 bases at J; junction bases unmatched: 12. The CDR3 sequence is 17 residues long. Germline V gives CDR1 LNHNV, CDR2 YYDKDF (reference sequence). CDR3 nucleotides: TGTGCCACCAGCAGAGGCGGACAGGGAGGCGGTCGGGAAAAACTGTTTTTT. Protein: CATSRGGQGGGREKLFF.

This clonotype has a count of ten or more. The genes are TRBV24-1 and TRBJ2-2; the D gene is possibly TRBD2 (6 bases). The V end lost 6 bases, the J end lost 6 bases, and 13 bases lay between the germline ends. This CDR3 has 14 residues. CDR1 is KGHDR and CDR2 is SFDVKD in the germline V gene. DNA of the CDR3: TGTGCCACCAGTTCGACTAGTCCCCCCGGGGAGCTGTTTTTT. Its protein product is CATSSTSPPGELFF.

The chain recombines TRBV29-1 with TRBJ2-7, with D possibly being TRBD1 or TRBD2 (5 bases each). Looked up from germline, CDR1 is SQVTM and CDR2 is ANQGSEA. Trimming stripped 8 bases from V and 3 bases from J, with 14 bases between. The CDR3 consists of 12 residues. CDR3 bases: TGCAGCTCCGGGACGGGCATCTACGAGCAGTACTTC. Its translation: CSSGTGIYEQYF.

A note on this clonotype: A read error may produce the germline difference seen at one junction end. This chain connects TRBV7-6 to TRBJ1-2; D remains ambiguous. The CDR3 is 13 residues long. Looked up from germline, CDR1 is SGHVS and CDR2 is FNYEAQ. The CDR3 spells CASTPAGSYGHTF. Written as DNA, the CDR3 is TGTGCCAGCACCCCGGCGGGGTCCTATGGCCACACCTTC.

The gene calls are TRBV20-1 and TRBJ2-7, with 7 nucleotides matching TRBD2. With 1 base clipped from V and 5 bases from J, the junction kept 5 bases outside the gene matches. This CDR3 has 13 residues. Looked up from germline, CDR1 is DFQATT and CDR2 is SNEGSKA (reference sequence). CDR3 nucleotide sequence: TGCAGTGCTAGAGTGGCGGGGGTCGACGAGCAGTACTTC. Translating gives CSARVAGVDEQYF.

This clonotype was detected only a few times. This sequence joins TRBV11-2 and TRBJ2-7, with 9 positions matching TRBD1. The CDR3 spans 14 residues. The junction had 5 bases not matched to a gene; V was cut back by 3 bases and J by 5 bases. Germline V CDR1 and CDR2: SGHAT, FQNNGV. The CDR3 sequence is CASSFTGGADEQYF. The CDR3 coding sequence is TGTGCCAGCAGCTTCACAGGGGGCGCGGACGAGCAGTACTTC. Based on the CDR3 plus reference TRBV11-2 and TRBJ2-7, the full variable domain is EAGVAQSPRYKIIEKRQSVAFWCNPISGHATLYWYQQILGQGPKLLIQFQNNGVVDDSQLPKDRFSAERLKGVDSTLKIQPAKLEDSAVYLCASSFTGGADEQYFGPGTRLTVT.

This clonotype came up a few times. The chain couples TRBV11-2 to TRBJ1-2, with D possibly matching TRBD1 (6 bases). Germline CDR1 and CDR2: SGHAT and FQNNGV. Trimming took 3 bases from V and 2 from J, leaving 10 bases between them. This CDR3 contains 14 residues. CDR3 loop: CASSFDRKNYGYTF. In DNA form, the CDR3 reads TGTGCCAGCAGCTTTGACAGGAAAAACTATGGCTACACCTTC.

This clonotype appeared many times. This chain links TRBV7-9 with TRBJ1-2; the D is unclear. V was trimmed by 1 base and J by 5 bases, leaving 8 bases between them. The CDR3 contains 13 residues. Germline CDR1 is SEHNR and CDR2 is FQNEAQ (reference sequence). The CDR3 region is CASSLGISYGYTF. DNA for the CDR3: TGTGCCAGCAGCTTAGGGATCTCATATGGCTACACCTTC.

This rearrangement joins TRBV7-8 to TRBJ1-5, with 8 bases matching TRBD1. With V trimmed by 5 bases and J by 1 base, 7 bases remained unmatched. Germline V lookup: CDR1 SGHVS, CDR2 FQNEAQ. The CDR3 extends over 16 amino acids. The CDR3 loop reads CASSLWTGLSNQPQHF. The CDR3 bases are TGTGCCAGCAGCCTATGGACAGGGCTGAGCAATCAGCCCCAGCATTTT.